These 31 T cell receptor beta chains share one sample of origin, sequenced in a study of post-analysis software for immune sequencing data. For these receptors, no antigen is known. The library was made from cDNA and included unique molecular identifiers. TCRdb reanalysed the PCR reads using MiXCR and keeps one entry per CDR3 protein. This sample has roughly 650,000 distinct CDR3 sequences; more than 50% occur once, and the top ten carry about 10%. Study-wide results and caveats: TRBV segments more frequent in patients than in controls numbered roughly 5 and included TRBV5-6, TRBV5-1 and TRBV20-1.

Sample: blood. All receptors derive from a girl between 2 and 10 years old with multiple sclerosis.

The sample holds a few counts of this clonotype. V is TRBV27 and J is TRBJ2-3; D assignment may be TRBD1 or TRBD2 (6 bases each). The CDR3 is 15 residues long. In germline, CDR1 is MNHEY, CDR2 SMNVEV (reference sequence). Between the trimmed V and J ends, which lost 3 bases and 2 bases, there was a span of 12 bases. CDR3 coding DNA: TGTGCCAGCAGTTTTTGGGGGGCCGACACAGATACGCAGTATTTT. Translating it yields CASSFWGADTDTQYF.

This clonotype was seen only a few times. The chain couples TRBV6-5 to TRBJ2-3; D is unresolved. CDR3 length: 13 amino acids. The germline V and J ends were trimmed by 4 bases and 4 bases, with 9 bases remaining between them. The germline V gene encodes CDR1 MNHEY and CDR2 SVGAGI. CDR3 in DNA: TGTGCCAGCAGTTCGCGACGGTCAGATACGCAGTATTTT. Its translation: CASSSRRSDTQYF.

The chain has TRBV6-2 or TRBV6-3 and TRBJ2-3, with D perhaps TRBD1 or TRBD2 (5 bases each). The CDR3 runs 16 residues. Trimming removed 5 bases at V and 0 bases at J, with 15 bases between. Germline V gives CDR1 MNHEY, CDR2 SVGEGT. The CDR3 sequence is CASSLPRGDSTDTQYF. As DNA, the CDR3 is TGTGCCAGCAGTCTACCTCGGGGCGACAGCACAGATACGCAGTATTTT.

V is TRBV7-2 and J is TRBJ2-1; D possibly uses TRBD1 or TRBD2 (5 bases each). V was clipped by 1 base and J by 6 bases, with 7 bases between them. This CDR3 region has 13 residues. Germline CDR1 and CDR2: SGHTA and FQGNSA. The CDR3 DNA reads as TGTGCCAGCAGCTTAGGGGGGATCAATGAGCAGTTCTTC. This sequence encodes CASSLGGINEQFF.

The genes are TRBV29-1 and TRBJ2-5, with TRBD1 matching over 9 bases. J lost 5 bases, V lost 5 bases, and 9 bases had no gene match. CDR3 size: 14 residues. Germline CDR1 SQVTM, CDR2 ANQGSEA. The CDR3 sequence: CSVQTTGGGETQYF. CDR3 sequence (DNA): TGCAGCGTTCAAACTACAGGGGGCGGTGAGACCCAGTACTTC.

The gene calls are TRBV20-1 and TRBJ2-7, with 8 nucleotides matching TRBD1. Matching the DNA end better, TRBJ2-5 makes the J call doubtful. CDR3 size: 15 residues. Per the germline V gene, CDR1 is DFQATT and CDR2 is SNEGSKA (reference sequence). The CDR3 loop reads CSARQGAVVWETQYF. The DNA of the CDR3 is TGCAGTGCTAGACAGGGGGCTGTGGTGTGGGAGACCCAGTACTTC.

The rearrangement joins TRBV3-1 to TRBJ2-7; 12 bases map to TRBD2. The V gene's germline CDR1 is LGHDT and CDR2 YNNKEL (reference sequence). CDR3 size: 14 residues. Germline trimming cut 1 base from V and 10 bases from J; bases unmatched to any gene: 5. CDR3 nucleotide sequence: TGTGCCAGCAGCCAAGGACTAGCGGGAGCTCATCAGTACTTC. Amino acids: CASSQGLAGAHQYF.

The chain recombines TRBV27 with TRBJ2-5, with 9 bases identical to TRBD1. CDR1 MNHEY and CDR2 SMNVEV come from the germline V gene (reference sequence). The CDR3 contains 14 residues. V shed 6 bases, J shed 4 bases, and the junction held 6 bases outside the gene matches. CDR3 region: CASRETGGGETQYF. CDR3 coding DNA: TGTGCCAGCAGAGAAACAGGGGGCGGAGAGACCCAGTACTTC.

The chain carries TRBV2 and TRBJ2-3, with a tentative D call TRBD1 (5 bases). Germline CDR1 SNHLY, CDR2 FYNNEI. The germline V and J ends were trimmed by 7 bases and 2 bases, with 10 bases remaining between them. This CDR3 is 13 amino acids long. CDR3 sequence: CASNRRSTDTQYF. The CDR3 DNA is TGTGCCAGCAACAGGCGATCCACAGATACGCAGTATTTT. The complete variable domain, with remaining parts taken from reference TRBV2 and TRBJ2-3, reads EPEVTQTPSHQVTQMGQEVILRCVPISNHLYFYWYRQILGQKVEFLVSFYNNEISEKSEIFDDQFSVERPDGSNFTLKIRSTKLEDSAMYFCASNRRSTDTQYFGPGTRLTVL.

The chain employs TRBV29-1 and TRBJ2-7; D may correspond to TRBD1 or TRBD2 (5 bases each). The CDR3 totals 13 residues. Trimming stripped 4 bases from V and 2 bases from J, with 12 bases between. Germline V gives CDR1 SQVTM, CDR2 ANQGSEA. The DNA of the CDR3 is TGCAGCGTTGGGGGGATAGGTCCCTACGAGCAGTACTTC. This translates into CSVGGIGPYEQYF.

Only one count was recorded for this clonotype. The chain uses TRBV5-1 and TRBJ2-7; 10 bases align to TRBD1. CDR1 SGHRS and CDR2 YFSETQ come from the germline V gene. V lost 5 bases to trimming and J lost 5 bases; unmatched junction nucleotides: 7. This CDR3 is 14 amino acids long. The CDR3 sequence: CASRSGTGEDEQYF. Written as DNA, the CDR3 is TGCGCCAGCAGATCCGGGACAGGGGAGGACGAGCAGTACTTC.

The chain combines TRBV7-2 with TRBJ2-1; D is perhaps TRBD1 or TRBD2 (5 bases each). V shed 1 base and J shed 8 bases, with 12 bases lying between them. This CDR3 region has 14 residues. Germline loops: CDR1 SGHTA, CDR2 FQGNSA. In DNA, the CDR3 is TGTGCCAGCAGCTTAGTTGCAGGGACCCATGAGCAGTTCTTC. Residues: CASSLVAGTHEQFF.

This clonotype was detected a few times. Here the CDR3 DNA reads TGCGCCAGCAGCTTGACCGTCGCGGCCCGCGAGCAGTTCTTC. This codes for CASSLTVAAREQFF. The V call is TRBV5-1, the J call TRBJ2-1; D is uncertain. The length of the CDR3 is 14 residues. Germline CDR1 SGHRS, CDR2 YFSETQ. The V end lost 1 base, the J end lost 10 bases, and 15 bases lay between the germline ends.

The chain couples TRBV7-2 to TRBJ1-6; 9 bases agree with TRBD1. The length of the CDR3 is 16 residues. Trimming cost V 3 bases and J 9 bases; bases outside gene matches: 9. Germline values: CDR1 SGHTA, CDR2 FQGNSA. The CDR3, as DNA: TGTGCCAGCAGCTTGGCCGGGACAGGGAATTTTTCACCCCTCCACTTT. Protein sequence: CASSLAGTGNFSPLHF. The full variable domain, with the rest looked up from reference TRBV7-2 and TRBJ1-6, is GAGVSQSPSNKVTEKGKDVELRCDPISGHTALYWYRQSLGQGLEFLIYFQGNSAPDKSGLPSDRFSAERTGGSVSTLTIQRTQQEDSAVYLCASSLAGTGNFSPLHFGNGTRLTVT.

The genes are TRBV20-1 and TRBJ2-5, with D hard to call. Looked up from germline, CDR1 is DFQATT and CDR2 is SNEGSKA (reference sequence). This CDR3 has 14 amino acids. V gave up 3 bases and J gave up 2 bases, with 13 bases separating them. Here the CDR3 reads CSASGIADQETQYF. As DNA, the CDR3 is TGCAGTGCTAGCGGCATAGCAGATCAAGAGACCCAGTACTTC.

The DNA for the CDR3 is TGTGCCAGCAGTTTTTATGGGGAGATTTTTGTTCGCTATGGCTACACCTTC. This codes for CASSFYGEIFVRYGYTF. The chain is built from TRBV12-3 or TRBV12-4 and TRBJ1-2; D gene ambiguous. The CDR3 covers 17 residues. V gave up 3 bases and J gave up 4 bases, with 21 bases separating them.

The chain links TRBV27 to TRBJ1-5, with D possibly matching TRBD1 (6 bases). This CDR3 contains 17 residues. Germline CDR1 and CDR2: MNHEY and SMNVEV (reference sequence). Trimming removed 4 bases from V and 1 base from J, with 17 bases in between. Here the CDR3 reads CASSSWVTGGSNQPQHF. In nucleotides, the CDR3 is TGTGCCAGCAGTTCTTGGGTGACAGGTGGCAGCAATCAGCCCCAGCATTTT.

J is TRBJ2-1 and V is TRBV2, with 11 bases matching TRBD2. From germline, CDR1 is SNHLY and CDR2 FYNNEI. The CDR3 contains 16 residues. After removal of 8 bases from V and 2 bases from J, the junction contained 8 bases not matched to a gene. In nucleotides, the CDR3 is TGTGCCAGCCAACCCCCGGGACTAGCGGCCTACAATGAGCAGTTCTTC. It codes for CASQPPGLAAYNEQFF.

This clonotype showed up just a few times. The V gene is TRBV7-2, the J gene TRBJ2-1; 8 nucleotides match TRBD2. Per the germline V gene, CDR1 is SGHTA and CDR2 is FQGNSA. The CDR3 length is 15 residues. Germline trimming cut 5 bases from V and 11 bases from J; bases unmatched to any gene: 14. This CDR3 is CASSPWAAGESQQFF. The CDR3 DNA is TGTGCCAGCAGCCCCTGGGCAGCGGGAGAATCTCAGCAGTTCTTC.

The genes are TRBV29-1 and TRBJ1-1; TRBD1 matches at 7 bases. The CDR3 totals 13 residues. Unmatched junction bases numbered 11, after V lost 2 bases and J lost 11 bases. Germline-derived CDR1 and CDR2 are SQVTM and ANQGSEA. The CDR3 reads CSVEKGGVKLAFF. Here the CDR3 DNA reads TGCAGCGTTGAAAAAGGGGGCGTTAAATTGGCTTTCTTT.

In DNA form, the CDR3 reads TGTGCCAGCAGCTTAGCGGGGGGGGTAGAAGCTTTCTTT. Protein product: CASSLAGGVEAFF. This chain joins TRBV7-6 and TRBJ1-1; TRBD1 might be the D (5 bases). V gave up 0 bases and J gave up 8 bases, with 10 bases separating them. CDR1 is SGHVS and CDR2 is FNYEAQ in the germline V gene. This CDR3 comprises 13 residues.

This sequence joins TRBV6-1 and TRBJ2-1; the D is unclear. The V end lost 1 base, the J end lost 5 bases, and 9 bases lay between the germline ends. CDR1 is MNHNS, CDR2 SASEGT, per germline. The CDR3 has 14 amino acids. The CDR3 is CASSEGIWDNEQFF. In DNA, the CDR3 is TGTGCCAGCAGTGAAGGAATTTGGGACAATGAGCAGTTCTTC.

The chain uses TRBV2 and TRBJ2-7; 10 bases line up with TRBD1. The J call may be mistaken, given a closer DNA end match to TRBJ2-4. This CDR3 is built from 15 residues. In germline, CDR1 is SNHLY, CDR2 FYNNEI. The CDR3 nucleotides read TGTGCCAGCAGTGAAATGGACAGGGGGATAAACATTCAGTACTTC. Its protein product is CASSEMDRGINIQYF.

This chain links TRBV29-1 with TRBJ2-1; D is possibly TRBD1 (5 bases). Germline-derived CDR1 and CDR2 are SQVTM and ANQGSEA. There are 10 residues in the CDR3. Trimming left V 6 bases short and J 8 bases short, with 8 bases between. The CDR3 is CSVGVDEQFF. The CDR3 DNA sequence: TGCAGCGTAGGGGTGGATGAGCAGTTCTTC.

CDR3 coding DNA: TGCGCCAGCAGCTTGGACACATTCAATGAGCAGTTCTTC. It yields the protein CASSLDTFNEQFF. The chain joins TRBV5-1 to TRBJ2-1, with D unclear. The ends were cut back, 0 bases at V and 6 bases at J, with 7 bases in the middle. Per germline, CDR1 SGHRS and CDR2 YFSETQ. This CDR3 is built from 13 residues.

This clonotype appeared a few times. Its ends do not fully match the called genes, so a read error is possible. CDR3 nucleotide sequence: TGCAGTGCCAGAGAAACTAGCGGGAGGGGAAATGAGCAGTTCTTC. Translating gives CSARETSGRGNEQFF. The chain couples TRBV20-1 to TRBJ2-1; TRBD2 agrees at 13 bases. Germline lookup yields CDR1 DFQATT and CDR2 SNEGSKA (reference sequence). This CDR3 has 15 residues.

The V and J genes are TRBV7-9 and TRBJ2-1; 10 bases line up with TRBD2. Germline V gene lookup returns CDR1 SEHNR and CDR2 FQNEAQ (reference sequence). The V and J ends lost 6 bases and 8 bases, in that order; junction bases with no gene match: 7. The CDR3 contains 14 residues. CDR3: CASRDGLAVDEQFF. In nucleotides, the CDR3 is TGTGCCAGCAGGGATGGACTAGCGGTCGATGAGCAGTTCTTC. The full variable domain, rest sourced from reference TRBV7-9 and TRBJ2-1, is DTGVSQNPRHKITKRGQNVTFRCDPISEHNRLYWYRQTLGQGPEFLTYFQNEAQLEKSRLLSDRFSAERPKGSFSTLEIQRTEQGDSAMYLCASRDGLAVDEQFFGPGTRLTVL.

The V and J genes are TRBV10-3 and TRBJ2-1; D uncertain. V dropped 11 bases and J dropped 4 bases, with 21 bases sitting between them. The germline V gene encodes CDR1 ENHRY and CDR2 SYGVKD. The CDR3 has 15 residues. Here the CDR3 reads CAAKPAPGWYNEQFF. Written as DNA, the CDR3 is TGTGCCGCCAAACCCGCTCCCGGATGGTACAATGAGCAGTTCTTC.

This clonotype appeared a few times. The chain is built from TRBV11-2 and TRBJ2-1, with 10 bases identical to TRBD2. The CDR3 totals 16 residues. The germline V gene has CDR1 SGHAT and CDR2 FQNNGV. Trimming at V came to 5 bases and at J to 4 bases, leaving 8 bases not matched to a gene. This chain's CDR3 is CASSPVAGGLYNEQFF. The CDR3 region has the DNA TGTGCCAGCAGCCCAGTAGCGGGGGGACTATACAATGAGCAGTTCTTC.

Turning to this clonotype: Germline is not matched at one junction end, which may reflect a read error. The rearrangement links TRBV4-1 to TRBJ2-7; 12 bases are shared with TRBD1. Germline V gene lookup returns CDR1 MGHRA and CDR2 YSYEKL. This CDR3 has 17 residues. The CDR3 DNA sequence: TGCGCCAGCAGCCAACCATGGGACAGGGGGCTCTCCAACGAGCAGTACTTC. Protein sequence: CASSQPWDRGLSNEQYF.

This clonotype was seen a single time. V usage is TRBV15 and J usage is TRBJ1-5; tentatively, D is TRBD1 (6 bases). The CDR3 loop spans 15 amino acids. Germline assignment: CDR1 LNHNV and CDR2 YYDKDF (reference sequence). Trimming shortened V by 0 bases and J by 7 bases, and 13 bases separated the two germline ends. CDR3 nucleotide sequence: TGTGCCACCAGCAGAGAAGGGGGGAAGGGACAGCCCCAGCATTTT. This codes for CATSREGGKGQPQHF. The full variable domain, with the rest looked up from reference TRBV15 and TRBJ1-5, is DAMVIQNPRYQVTQFGKPVTLSCSQTLNHNVMYWYQQKSSQAPKLLFHYYDKDFNNEADTPDNFQSRRPNTSFCFLDIRSPGLGDTAMYLCATSREGGKGQPQHFGDGTRLSIL.